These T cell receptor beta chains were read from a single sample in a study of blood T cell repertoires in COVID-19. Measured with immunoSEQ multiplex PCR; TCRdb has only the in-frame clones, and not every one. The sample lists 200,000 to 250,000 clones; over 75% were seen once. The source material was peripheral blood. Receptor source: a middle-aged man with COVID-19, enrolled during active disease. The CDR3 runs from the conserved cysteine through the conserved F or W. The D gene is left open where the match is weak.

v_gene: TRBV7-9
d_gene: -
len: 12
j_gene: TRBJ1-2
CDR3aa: CASSLEEYGYTF

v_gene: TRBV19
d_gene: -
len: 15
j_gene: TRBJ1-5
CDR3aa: CASSLGGSAGQPQHF

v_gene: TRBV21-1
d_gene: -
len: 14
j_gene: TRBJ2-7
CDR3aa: CASSKIDRFYEQYF

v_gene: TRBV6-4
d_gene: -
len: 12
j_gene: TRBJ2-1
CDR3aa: CASSDLRGEQFF

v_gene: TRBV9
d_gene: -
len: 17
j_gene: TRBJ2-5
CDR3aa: CASSVAPGIRGQETQYF

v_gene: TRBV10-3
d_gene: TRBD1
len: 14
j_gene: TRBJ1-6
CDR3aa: CAISEVQGNSPLHF

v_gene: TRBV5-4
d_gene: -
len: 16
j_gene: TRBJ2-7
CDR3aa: CASSLGGDRGGYEQYF

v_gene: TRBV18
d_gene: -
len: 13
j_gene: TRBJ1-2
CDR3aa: CAAEGTENYGYTF

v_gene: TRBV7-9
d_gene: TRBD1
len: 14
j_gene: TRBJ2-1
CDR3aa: CASSLGTGNYEQFF

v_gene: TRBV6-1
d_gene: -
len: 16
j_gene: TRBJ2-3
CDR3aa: CASSEDRGYPTDTQYF

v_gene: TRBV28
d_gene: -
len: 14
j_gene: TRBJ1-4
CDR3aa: CASSLAGFNEKLFF

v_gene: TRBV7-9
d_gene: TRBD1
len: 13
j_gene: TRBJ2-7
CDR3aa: CAWDGQGINEQYF

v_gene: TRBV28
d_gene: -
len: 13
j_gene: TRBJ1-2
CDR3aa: CASSFGGNYGYTF

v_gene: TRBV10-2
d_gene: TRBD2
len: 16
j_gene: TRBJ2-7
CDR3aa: CASSHTSSGPSYEQYF

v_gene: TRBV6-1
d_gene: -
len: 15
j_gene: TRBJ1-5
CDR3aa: CASSEASEGNQPQHF

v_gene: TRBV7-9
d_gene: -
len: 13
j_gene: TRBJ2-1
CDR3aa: CASQAWSYNEQFF

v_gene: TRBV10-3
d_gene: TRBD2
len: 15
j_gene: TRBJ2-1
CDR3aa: CAILPLAAYYNEQFF